The present entry profiles one TCR beta chain with its context. These data are taken from a study of blood T cell repertoires in COVID-19. Overall study context: Samples of COVID-19 (acute and convalescent) were obtained from the United States, Italy and Spain.

The data were produced by immunoSEQ multiplex PCR, yet TCRdb's version contains in-frame clones alone and is incomplete. There are roughly 98,000 clones in the sample; around four fifths occur only once, and around 11% lies in the top ten. V was clipped by 8 bases and J by 7 bases, with 15 bases between them. The length of the CDR3 is 13 residues. Per the germline V gene, CDR1 is SNHLY and CDR2 is FYNNEI. This receptor was taken from a woman between 65 and 79 years old with active or convalescent COVID-19. The sequencing input was peripheral blood. The V call is TRBV2, the J call TRBJ1-3, with D tentatively TRBD1 (6 bases). The CDR3 loop reads CASGEAGANTIYF. In nucleotides, the CDR3 is TGTGCCAGCGGGGAAGCGGGGGCCAACACCATATATTTT.